This T cell receptor (beta chain) was documented in a study of OX40 agonist ivuxolimab in advanced cancers. The CDR3 length is 13 residues. The germline gives CDR1 KGHSH, CDR2 LQKENI. The V end was cut by 6 bases, the J end by 3 bases, with 11 bases between. Clones were read by immunoSEQ multiplex PCR, and TCRdb kept only the in-frame ones, dropping some. The sample includes 83,000 or so clones, 70% to 85% seen only once; the top ten take under 8%. The sequence was obtained from an adult with an advanced solid tumor such as melanoma, head and neck, liver or kidney cancer. The chain carries TRBV18 and TRBJ1-1, with D maybe TRBD1 (5 bases). This sample comprised CD4+ or CD8+ T cells sorted from blood, obtained in a trial of the OX40 agonist ivuxolimab. The CDR3 here is CASSRGRDTEAFF. For the CDR3, the DNA is TGTGCCAGCTCGAGGGGACGAGACACTGAAGCTTTCTTT.